This TCR gamma chain stems from a study of Vδ1+ human thymocytes. Vdelta1+ thymocyte sorts reached between roughly 97% and 99.6% purity. This clone is medium-sized (0.01 to 0.1%) within its sample. What it recognizes is unknown. Trimming removed 5 bases from V and 3 bases from J; junction bases left unmatched: 1. The V gene's germline CDR1 is EGSTGY and CDR2 YDSYTSSV. The CDR3 contains 11 residues. Study-wide points: Thymic TRG and TRD repertoires appeared highly polyclonal.

Extracted RNA was reverse transcribed into cDNA. CDR3 amplicons came from multiplex PCR with pooled V-gene forward and constant-region reverse primers. With CATT, TCRdb re-called clones from the multiplex PCR reads. This table holds 10,000 to 13,000 gamma-chain clones, approximately 40% found once. The specimen was Vdelta1+ gamma-delta thymocytes from the thymus. Indicated subset: FACS-sorted CD3+ TCRalphabeta- TCRVdelta1+ TCRVdelta2- thymocytes. This receptor was obtained from a boy in the first two years of life who had congenital heart surgery. The chain carries TRGV4 and TRGJ1 or TRGJ2. Here the CDR3 DNA reads TGTGCCACCTGGGCTTATTATAAGAAACTCTTT. The encoded protein is CATWAYYKKLF.